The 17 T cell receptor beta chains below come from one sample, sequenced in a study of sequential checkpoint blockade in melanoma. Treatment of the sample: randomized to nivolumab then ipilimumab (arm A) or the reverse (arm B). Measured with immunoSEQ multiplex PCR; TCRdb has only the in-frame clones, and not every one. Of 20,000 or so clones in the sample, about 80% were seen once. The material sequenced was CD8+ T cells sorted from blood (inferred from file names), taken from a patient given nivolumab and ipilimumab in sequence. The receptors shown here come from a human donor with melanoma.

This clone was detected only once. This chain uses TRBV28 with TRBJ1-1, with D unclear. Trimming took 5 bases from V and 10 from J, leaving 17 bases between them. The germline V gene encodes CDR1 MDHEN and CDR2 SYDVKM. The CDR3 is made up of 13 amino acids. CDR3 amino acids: CASSPSSRGIAFF. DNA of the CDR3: TGTGCCAGCAGTCCTTCCTCCCGAGGGATAGCTTTCTTT. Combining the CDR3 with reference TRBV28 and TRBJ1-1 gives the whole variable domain DVKVTQSSRYLVKRTGEKVFLECVQDMDHENMFWYRQDPGLGLRLIYFSYDVKMKEKGDIPEGYSVSREKKERFSLILESASTNQTSMYLCASSPSSRGIAFFGQGTRLTVV.

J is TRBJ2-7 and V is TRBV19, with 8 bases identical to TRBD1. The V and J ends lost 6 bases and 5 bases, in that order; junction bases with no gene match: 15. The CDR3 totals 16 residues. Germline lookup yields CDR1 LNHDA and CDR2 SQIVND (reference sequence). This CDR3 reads CASSRDGRTGHNEQYF. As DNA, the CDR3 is TGTGCCAGTAGCCGGGATGGGAGGACAGGGCATAACGAGCAGTACTTC. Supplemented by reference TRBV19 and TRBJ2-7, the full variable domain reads DGGITQSPKYLFRKEGQNVTLSCEQNLNHDAMYWYRQDPGQGLRLIYYSQIVNDFQKGDIAEGYSVSREKKESFPLTVTSAQKNPTAFYLCASSRDGRTGHNEQYFGPGTRLTVT.

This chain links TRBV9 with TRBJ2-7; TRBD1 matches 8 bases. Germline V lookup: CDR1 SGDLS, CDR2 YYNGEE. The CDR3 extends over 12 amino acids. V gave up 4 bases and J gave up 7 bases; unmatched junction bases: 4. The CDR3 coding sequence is TGTGCCAGCAGCCCGACAGGGGAGGAGCAGTACTTC. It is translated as CASSPTGEEQYF.

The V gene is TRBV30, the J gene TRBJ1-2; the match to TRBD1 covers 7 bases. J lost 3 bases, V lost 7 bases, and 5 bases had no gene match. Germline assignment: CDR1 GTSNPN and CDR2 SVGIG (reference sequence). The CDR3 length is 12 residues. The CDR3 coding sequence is TGTGCCTACAACAGGGGTGACTATGGCTACACCTTC. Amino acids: CAYNRGDYGYTF.

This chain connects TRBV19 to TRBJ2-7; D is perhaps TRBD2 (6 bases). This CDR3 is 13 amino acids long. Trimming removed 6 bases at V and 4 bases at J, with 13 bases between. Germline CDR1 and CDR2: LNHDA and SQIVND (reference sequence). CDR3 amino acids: CASSQMGGYEQYF. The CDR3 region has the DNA TGTGCCAGTAGCCAGATGGGGGGATACGAGCAGTACTTC. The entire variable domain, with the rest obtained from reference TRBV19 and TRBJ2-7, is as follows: DGGITQSPKYLFRKEGQNVTLSCEQNLNHDAMYWYRQDPGQGLRLIYYSQIVNDFQKGDIAEGYSVSREKKESFPLTVTSAQKNPTAFYLCASSQMGGYEQYFGPGTRLTVT.

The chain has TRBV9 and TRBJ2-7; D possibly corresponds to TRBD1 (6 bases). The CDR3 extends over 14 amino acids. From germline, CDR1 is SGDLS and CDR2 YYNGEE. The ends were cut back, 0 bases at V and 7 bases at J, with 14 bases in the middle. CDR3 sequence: CASSVGRGTGEQYF. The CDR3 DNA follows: TGTGCCAGCAGCGTAGGCAGGGGTACGGGAGAGCAGTACTTC.

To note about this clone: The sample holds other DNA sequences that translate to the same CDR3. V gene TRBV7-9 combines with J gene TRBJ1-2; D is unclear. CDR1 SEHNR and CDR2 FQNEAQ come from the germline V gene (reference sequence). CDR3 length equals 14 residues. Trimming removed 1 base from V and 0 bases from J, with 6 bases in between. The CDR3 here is CASSLGDPNYGYTF. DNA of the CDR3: TGTGCCAGCAGCTTAGGCGATCCTAACTATGGCTACACCTTC.

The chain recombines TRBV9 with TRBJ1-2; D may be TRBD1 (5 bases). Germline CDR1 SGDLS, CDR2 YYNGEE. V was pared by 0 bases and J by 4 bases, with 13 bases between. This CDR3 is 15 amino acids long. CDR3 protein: CASSVDFGAGYGYTF. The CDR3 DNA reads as TGTGCCAGCAGCGTAGATTTTGGGGCAGGCTATGGCTACACCTTC.

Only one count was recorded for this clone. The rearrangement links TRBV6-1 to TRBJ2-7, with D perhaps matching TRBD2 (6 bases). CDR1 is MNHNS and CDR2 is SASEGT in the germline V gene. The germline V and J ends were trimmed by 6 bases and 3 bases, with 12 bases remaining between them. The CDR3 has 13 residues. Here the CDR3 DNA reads TGTGCCAGCAGGGAGGGTAGGGGCTACGAGCAGTACTTC. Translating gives CASREGRGYEQYF.

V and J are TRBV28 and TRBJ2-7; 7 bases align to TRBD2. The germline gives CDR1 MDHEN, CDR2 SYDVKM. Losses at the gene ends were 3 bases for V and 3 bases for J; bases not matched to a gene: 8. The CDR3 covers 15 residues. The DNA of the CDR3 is TGTGCCAGCAGTTTTCCCGCTGGGGGGGGCTACGAGCAGTACTTC. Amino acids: CASSFPAGGGYEQYF.

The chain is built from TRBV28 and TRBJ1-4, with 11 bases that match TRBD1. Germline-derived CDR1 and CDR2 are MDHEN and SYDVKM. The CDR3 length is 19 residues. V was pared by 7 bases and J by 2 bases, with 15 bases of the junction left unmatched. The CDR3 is CASTPTGPGQGVTNEKLFF. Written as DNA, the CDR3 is TGTGCCAGCACCCCAACAGGTCCGGGACAGGGGGTGACTAATGAAAAACTGTTTTTT.

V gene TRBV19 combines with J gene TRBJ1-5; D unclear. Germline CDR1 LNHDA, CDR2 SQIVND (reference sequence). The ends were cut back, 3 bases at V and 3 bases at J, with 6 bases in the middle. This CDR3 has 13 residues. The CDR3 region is CASSITDNQPQHF. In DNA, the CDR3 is TGTGCCAGTAGTATCACAGACAATCAGCCCCAGCATTTT.

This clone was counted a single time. The CDR3 DNA follows: TGTGCCAGCAGTCCTCCCGACAGAGATAACGAGCAGTACTTC. This codes for CASSPPDRDNEQYF. This chain uses TRBV28 with TRBJ2-5, with a weak D call TRBD1 (5 bases). The J call may be mistaken, given a closer DNA end match to TRBJ2-7. This CDR3 has 14 residues. Looked up from germline, CDR1 is MDHEN and CDR2 is SYDVKM.

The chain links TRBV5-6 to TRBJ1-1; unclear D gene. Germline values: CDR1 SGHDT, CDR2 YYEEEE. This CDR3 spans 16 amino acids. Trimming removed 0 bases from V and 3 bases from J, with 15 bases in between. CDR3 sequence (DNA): TGTGCCAGCAGCTTGGAGCCGGCGATTGAGGACACTGAAGCTTTCTTT. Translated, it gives CASSLEPAIEDTEAFF.

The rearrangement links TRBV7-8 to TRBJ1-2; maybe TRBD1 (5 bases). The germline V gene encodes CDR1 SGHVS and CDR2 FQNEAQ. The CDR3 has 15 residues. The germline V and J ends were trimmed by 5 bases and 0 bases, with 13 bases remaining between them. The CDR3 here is CASSGGDRANYGYTF. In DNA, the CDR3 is TGTGCCAGCAGCGGGGGGGACCGAGCTAACTATGGCTACACCTTC.

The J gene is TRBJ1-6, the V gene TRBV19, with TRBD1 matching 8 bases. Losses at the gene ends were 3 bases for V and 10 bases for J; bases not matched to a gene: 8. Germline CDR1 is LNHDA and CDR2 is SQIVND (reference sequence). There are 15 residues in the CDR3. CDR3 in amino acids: CASSMKGQGHSPLHF. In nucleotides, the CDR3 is TGTGCCAGTAGTATGAAAGGACAGGGACACTCACCCCTCCACTTT.

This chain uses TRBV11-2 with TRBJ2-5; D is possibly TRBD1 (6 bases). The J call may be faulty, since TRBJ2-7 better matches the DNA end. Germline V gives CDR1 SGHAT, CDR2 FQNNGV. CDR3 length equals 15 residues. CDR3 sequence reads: CASSSEQGGWYEQYF. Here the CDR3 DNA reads TGTGCCAGCAGCTCTGAACAGGGCGGCTGGTACGAGCAGTACTTC.